This TCR beta chain was sequenced in a study of T-cell reconstitution after alpha-beta-depleted transplantation in children. Overall study results and limits: After transplant, at about two months, alpha-beta T cells were reportedly derived from several hundred expanded graft clones. It was surviving recipient T cells and thymic progenitors that gave some patients high TCRbeta diversity at day 60. The main origin of T-cell counts and diversity one year after transplant was newly produced T cells.

Per the germline V gene, CDR1 is LNHDA and CDR2 is SQIVND (reference sequence). V shed 11 bases, J shed 3 bases, and the junction held 15 bases outside the gene matches. This CDR3 comprises 15 residues. Only a few counts were recorded for this clonotype. Its antigen is unknown. For TCRbeta, the library was prepared with unique molecular identifiers. One entry per CDR3 protein, called by TCRdb with MiXCR from the PCR reads. The sample holds roughly 670,000 distinct CDR3 sequences, around 13% seen once. The sample was PBMCs, taken before TCRalphabeta/CD19-depleted stem cell transplant. V gene TRBV19 combines with J gene TRBJ2-7; TRBD1 agrees at 8 bases. The sequence came from a girl aged 2 to 9 with congenital amegakaryocytic thrombocytopenia, due to receive a stem cell transplant. The CDR3 sequence is CASRRRTGTHYEQYF. The CDR3, as DNA: TGTGCCTCTCGCCGACGGACAGGGACCCACTACGAGCAGTACTTC.